One and the same sample provided the 5 T cell receptor beta chains below, sequenced in a study of vaccination effects on CD4 cells after COVID-19. ViraFEST assay sequencing came after antigen-specific CD4+ T cells were expanded with viral peptide pools. CD4+ T cells were isolated after less than 13 days of culture. Every participant took two doses of the BNT162b2 or mRNA-1273 vaccine. Generated by immunoSEQ multiplex PCR, the TCRdb table keeps only in-frame clones and is missing some. The table has some 11,000 clones, roughly 71% seen once. The antigens these receptors bind are not known. Specimen: CD4+ T cells from PBMCs cultured with SARS-CoV-2 spike peptides, collected after COVID-19 vaccination. Receptors originate from a human donor who received a COVID-19 vaccine.

The V and J genes are TRBV19 and TRBJ2-7; no definite D call. Per germline, CDR1 LNHDA and CDR2 SQIVND (reference sequence). Trimming stripped 6 bases from V and 5 bases from J, with 14 bases between. The CDR3 contains 13 residues. CDR3 sequence: CASREKDWDEQYF. The CDR3 DNA reads TGTGCCAGTAGGGAGAAAGATTGGGACGAGCAGTACTTC.

This clone is medium-sized by share. This sequence joins TRBV6-5 and TRBJ1-3, with a weak D call TRBD1 (6 bases). The CDR3 covers 15 residues. Between the trimmed V and J ends, which lost 6 bases and 0 bases, there was a span of 12 bases. The V gene's germline CDR1 is MNHEY and CDR2 SVGAGI. DNA of the CDR3: TGTGCCAGCAGACGGGACAACTACTCTGGAAACACCATATATTTT. As protein: CASRRDNYSGNTIYF.

V and J are TRBV7-9 and TRBJ2-4; D gene unclear. V lost 2 bases, J lost 0 bases, and 11 bases lay in between. The CDR3 totals 16 residues. CDR1 and CDR2 (germline): SEHNR, FQNEAQ (reference sequence). The CDR3 region is CASSLSTVIAKNIQYF. The CDR3 coding sequence is TGTGCCAGCAGCTTATCCACAGTCATAGCCAAAAACATTCAGTACTTC. Drawing the rest from reference TRBV7-9 and TRBJ2-4, the complete variable domain is DTGVSQNPRHKITKRGQNVTFRCDPISEHNRLYWYRQTLGQGPEFLTYFQNEAQLEKSRLLSDRFSAERPKGSFSTLEIQRTEQGDSAMYLCASSLSTVIAKNIQYFGAGTRLSVL.

This sequence joins TRBV6-6 and TRBJ1-6, with 8 bases fitting TRBD1. Germline V gene lookup returns CDR1 MNHNY and CDR2 SVGAGI (reference sequence). After removal of 4 bases from V and 8 bases from J, the junction contained 4 bases not matched to a gene. The CDR3 length is 14 residues. CDR3 residues: CASSFQGADSPLHF. CDR3 nucleotide sequence: TGTGCCAGCAGTTTCCAGGGGGCGGATTCACCCCTCCACTTT.

J is TRBJ1-2 and V is TRBV6-2 or TRBV6-3; D is uncertain. The CDR3 is 14 residues long. The germline V gene has CDR1 MNHEY and CDR2 SVGEGT. Trimming pared 6 bases from V and 4 bases from J, leaving 15 bases between. The CDR3 is CASSLTKAGYGYTF. Here the CDR3 DNA reads TGTGCCAGCAGCCTTACCAAGGCGGGCTATGGCTACACCTTC.